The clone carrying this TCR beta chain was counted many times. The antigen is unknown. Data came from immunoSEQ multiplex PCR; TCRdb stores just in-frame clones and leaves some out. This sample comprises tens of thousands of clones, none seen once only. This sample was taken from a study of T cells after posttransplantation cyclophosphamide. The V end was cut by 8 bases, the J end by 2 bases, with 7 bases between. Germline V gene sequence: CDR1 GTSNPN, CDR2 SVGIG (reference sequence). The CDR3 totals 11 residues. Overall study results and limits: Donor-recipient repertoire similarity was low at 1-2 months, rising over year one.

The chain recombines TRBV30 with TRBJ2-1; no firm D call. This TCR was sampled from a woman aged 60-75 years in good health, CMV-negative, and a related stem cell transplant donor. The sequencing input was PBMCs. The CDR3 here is CANTAYNEQFF. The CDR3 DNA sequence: TGTGCCAACACCGCCTACAATGAGCAGTTCTTC.